A single sample is the source of the 19 T cell receptor beta chains below, sequenced in a study of cytomegalovirus exposure and HLA in healthy donors. The PCR employed 60 Vbeta primers together with 13 Jbeta primers. Clones were sequenced by immunoSEQ multiplex PCR, and TCRdb holds only the in-frame ones, with some missing. The top ten hold 1% of the sample, which has about 170,000 clones, about 85% seen once. The sequencing input was PBMCs. Receptor source: a boy between 2 and 15 years old in good health and CMV-seronegative.

The chain uses TRBV2 and TRBJ2-7; a possible D gene is TRBD1 (6 bases). Germline assignment: CDR1 SNHLY and CDR2 FYNNEI. The CDR3 length is 14 residues. Trimming pared 1 base from V and 5 bases from J, leaving 12 bases between. Here the CDR3 DNA reads TGTGCCAGCAGTGAAGAGAACAGGGCCAACGAGCAGTACTTC. Amino acids: CASSEENRANEQYF.

The chain has TRBV9 and TRBJ2-1; TRBD2 matches 9 bases. The V gene end was trimmed by 4 bases and the J gene end by 0 bases; junction bases not matched to a gene: 8. This CDR3 is built from 17 residues. The germline V gene has CDR1 SGDLS and CDR2 YYNGEE. Here the CDR3 DNA reads TGTGCCAGCAGCCCACGACTAGCGGCTAGCTCCTACAATGAGCAGTTCTTC. Its protein is CASSPRLAASSYNEQFF.

The chain has TRBV2 and TRBJ1-2; a possible D gene is TRBD1 (5 bases). Germline CDR1 SNHLY, CDR2 FYNNEI. V was shortened by 6 bases and J by 0 bases, with 20 bases between the two germline ends. The CDR3 totals 17 residues. The CDR3 DNA sequence: TGTGCCAGCAGGGCTGCCATTAGGGGCGGACCTAACTATGGCTACACCTTC. It yields the protein CASRAAIRGGPNYGYTF.

The chain joins TRBV4-2 to TRBJ1-1; D may be TRBD1 (5 bases). Germline CDR1 and CDR2: LGHNA and YNFKEQ. The CDR3 has 14 residues. The V and J ends lost 6 bases and 2 bases respectively, with 13 bases between them. The CDR3 DNA reads TGTGCCAGCAGGATTGGACGGACAAACACTGAAGCTTTCTTT. It specifies CASRIGRTNTEAFF.

There are a few counts of this clone. This chain uses TRBV29-1 with TRBJ1-2, with 7 bases that match TRBD1. V was clipped by 0 bases and J by 4 bases; unmatched bases: 8. Per the germline V gene, CDR1 is SQVTM and CDR2 is ANQGSEA. The CDR3 length is 15 residues. The DNA of the CDR3 is TGCAGCGTTGAAGATGCGAGGGGGCCAGGCTATGGCTACACCTTC. Amino acid sequence: CSVEDARGPGYGYTF.

This clone was picked up a small number of times. The rearrangement uses TRBV19 and TRBJ2-7, with 8 bases lining up with TRBD2. CDR1 is LNHDA and CDR2 is SQIVND in the germline V gene (reference sequence). The CDR3 consists of 12 residues. V shed 8 bases and J 3 bases; nucleotides not matched to a gene: 3. Written as DNA, the CDR3 is TGTGCCAGTGAAGCGGGAGACTACGAGCAGTACTTC. Its translation: CASEAGDYEQYF. Variable domain in full (rest from reference TRBV19 and TRBJ2-7): DGGITQSPKYLFRKEGQNVTLSCEQNLNHDAMYWYRQDPGQGLRLIYYSQIVNDFQKGDIAEGYSVSREKKESFPLTVTSAQKNPTAFYLCASEAGDYEQYFGPGTRLTVT.

The CDR3 region is CASSEREAGDTQYF. The CDR3 DNA follows: TGTGCCAGCAGTGAAAGGGAGGCAGGAGATACGCAGTATTTT. This sequence joins TRBV6-1 and TRBJ2-3; D possibly corresponds to TRBD2 (6 bases). Germline V gene sequence: CDR1 MNHNS, CDR2 SASEGT. There are 14 residues in the CDR3. V lost 2 bases and J 5 bases, leaving 11 bases between the germline ends.

This clone was observed once. Its ends do not fully match the called genes, so a read error is possible. The rearrangement joins TRBV7-9 to TRBJ1-1; D ambiguous. The length of the CDR3 is 10 residues. Looked up from germline, CDR1 is SEHNR and CDR2 is FQNEAQ (reference sequence). CDR3 residues: CSSSFSEAFF. The CDR3 region has the DNA TGTTCCAGCAGCTTCTCTGAAGCTTTCTTT.

This clone was seen a handful of times. This chain links TRBV28 with TRBJ2-7; D possibly corresponds to TRBD2 (6 bases). Germline V gene sequence: CDR1 MDHEN, CDR2 SYDVKM. CDR3 length equals 15 residues. V lost 6 bases and J lost 2, with 17 bases in between. The CDR3 nucleotides are TGTGCCAGCAGCTCGCGGGACCGATTCCCCTACGAGCAGTACTTC. It translates to CASSSRDRFPYEQYF.

The rearrangement links TRBV4-1 to TRBJ2-4; 10 bases are shared with TRBD1. The length of the CDR3 is 15 residues. Germline lookup yields CDR1 MGHRA and CDR2 YSYEKL. V lost 4 bases, J lost 8 bases, and 8 bases stayed unmatched. The CDR3, as DNA: TGCGCCAGCAGCCTCCCGGGACAGGGGTCGGACATTCAGTACTTC. Protein: CASSLPGQGSDIQYF.

The genes are TRBV6-5 and TRBJ1-1, with TRBD1 matching over 9 bases. The V and J ends lost 6 bases and 4 bases, in that order; junction bases with no gene match: 0. This CDR3 has 12 residues. Germline values: CDR1 MNHEY, CDR2 SVGAGI. The CDR3 spells CASRDRGTEAFF. The CDR3 nucleotides are TGTGCCAGCAGGGACAGGGGCACTGAAGCTTTCTTT.

The chain uses TRBV2 and TRBJ2-5; D possibly corresponds to TRBD2 (5 bases). The ends were cut back, 8 bases at V and 2 bases at J, with 12 bases in the middle. Germline V CDR1 and CDR2: SNHLY, FYNNEI. The CDR3 sequence is 13 residues long. CDR3 nucleotides: TGTGCCAGCGGGAGCGGAGTTCAAGAGACCCAGTACTTC. It encodes CASGSGVQETQYF.

The J gene is TRBJ2-5, the V gene TRBV27; 11 nucleotides line up with TRBD2. From germline, CDR1 is MNHEY and CDR2 SMNVEV (reference sequence). J gave up 5 bases and V 2 bases, and 4 bases lay outside the gene matches. CDR3 length: 15 amino acids. DNA for the CDR3: TGTGCCAGCAGTTTACTAGCGGGGGGTGGGGAGACCCAGTACTTC. Amino acid sequence: CASSLLAGGGETQYF.

A few counts support this clone. This chain connects TRBV6-1 to TRBJ1-1, with 8 bases fitting TRBD1. CDR3 length: 15 amino acids. The V and J ends lost 7 bases and 3 bases, in that order; junction bases with no gene match: 10. Germline V lookup: CDR1 MNHNS, CDR2 SASEGT. CDR3 nucleotide sequence: TGTGCCAGCAAGAGACAGGGGATCCGCCACACTGAAGCTTTCTTT. The encoded protein is CASKRQGIRHTEAFF.

CDR3 region: CASRGPGQGGTEAFF. Here the CDR3 DNA reads TGTGCCAGCAGGGGCCCGGGACAGGGAGGAACTGAAGCTTTCTTT. The chain couples TRBV5-4 to TRBJ1-1; TRBD1 matches 9 bases. The CDR3 totals 15 residues. V was pared by 5 bases and J by 5 bases, with 10 bases of the junction left unmatched. Looked up from germline, CDR1 is SGHNT and CDR2 is YYREEE (reference sequence).

The CDR3 DNA follows: TGTGCCAGCACCAGACAGGGGACTCAGGACACCATATATTTT. Translation: CASTRQGTQDTIYF. J is TRBJ1-3 and V is TRBV28; TRBD1 aligns across 8 bases. This CDR3 region has 14 residues. Germline loops: CDR1 MDHEN, CDR2 SYDVKM. V trimming: 7 bases; J trimming: 8 bases; junction bases outside the gene matches: 10. Looking up the rest from reference TRBV28 and TRBJ1-3 gives the full variable domain: DVKVTQSSRYLVKRTGEKVFLECVQDMDHENMFWYRQDPGLGLRLIYFSYDVKMKEKGDIPEGYSVSREKKERFSLILESASTNQTSMYLCASTRQGTQDTIYFGEGSWLTVV.

The genes are TRBV19 and TRBJ1-2, with D possibly TRBD1 on 5 matching bases. The CDR3 length is 12 residues. Trimming took off 6 bases at V and 2 bases at J, with 7 bases between the two ends. Per the germline V gene, CDR1 is LNHDA and CDR2 is SQIVND (reference sequence). The CDR3, as DNA: TGTGCCAGTAGGTCAGGGAACTATGGCTACACCTTC. Its protein product is CASRSGNYGYTF. The whole variable domain, filled in from reference TRBV19 and TRBJ1-2, reads DGGITQSPKYLFRKEGQNVTLSCEQNLNHDAMYWYRQDPGQGLRLIYYSQIVNDFQKGDIAEGYSVSREKKESFPLTVTSAQKNPTAFYLCASRSGNYGYTFGSGTRLTVV.

The chain couples TRBV9 to TRBJ2-1, with 14 nucleotides matching TRBD2. V lost 0 bases and J lost 7; bases outside the gene matches: 9. The CDR3 length is 18 residues. Germline V gene lookup returns CDR1 SGDLS and CDR2 YYNGEE. The CDR3 region is CASSVARLAGGPGNEQFF. The DNA for the CDR3 is TGTGCCAGCAGCGTAGCGAGACTAGCGGGAGGGCCAGGGAATGAGCAGTTCTTC.

The chain employs TRBV27 and TRBJ2-1, with D perhaps matching TRBD1 (6 bases). The CDR3 covers 14 residues. Germline values: CDR1 MNHEY, CDR2 SMNVEV (reference sequence). V was trimmed by 8 bases and J by 2 bases, leaving 13 bases between them. This chain's CDR3 is CASQLQGPYNEQFF. CDR3 nucleotides: TGTGCCAGCCAACTACAGGGACCCTACAATGAGCAGTTCTTC.